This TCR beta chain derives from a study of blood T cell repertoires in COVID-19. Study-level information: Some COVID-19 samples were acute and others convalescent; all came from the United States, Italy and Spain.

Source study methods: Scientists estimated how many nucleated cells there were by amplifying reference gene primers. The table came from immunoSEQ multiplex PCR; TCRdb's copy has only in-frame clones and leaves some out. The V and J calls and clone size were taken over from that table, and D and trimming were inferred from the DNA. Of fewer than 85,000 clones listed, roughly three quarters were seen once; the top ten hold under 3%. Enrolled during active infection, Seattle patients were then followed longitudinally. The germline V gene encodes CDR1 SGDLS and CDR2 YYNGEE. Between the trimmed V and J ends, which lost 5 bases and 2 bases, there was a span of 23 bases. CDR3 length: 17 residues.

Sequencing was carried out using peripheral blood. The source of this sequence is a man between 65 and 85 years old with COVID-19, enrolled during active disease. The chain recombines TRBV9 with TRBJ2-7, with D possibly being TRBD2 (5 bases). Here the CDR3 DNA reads TGTGCCAGCAGTCCTGCCCAGGACTGGGATGCCACCTACGAGCAGTACTTC. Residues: CASSPAQDWDATYEQYF.